The clone carrying this T cell receptor (beta chain) has at least ten counts. The sample is drawn from a study of T-cell reconstitution after alpha-beta-depleted transplantation in children. Trimming cost V 2 bases and J 7 bases, with 15 bases left between them. Germline V gene lookup returns CDR1 SGDLS and CDR2 YYNGEE. There are 14 residues in the CDR3. The TCRbeta library incorporated unique molecular identifiers. TCRdb re-derived calls from the PCR reads in MiXCR, one entry per CDR3 protein. The repertoire holds around 250,000 distinct CDR3 sequences, with 8.2% as singletons. The sample in question was PBMCs, mostly from graft donor cells, obtained 180 days after TCRalphabeta/CD19-depleted stem cell transplant. This chain uses TRBV9 with TRBJ1-1; possibly TRBD1 for D (5 bases). The sequence derives from a male patient under 18 who had a stem cell transplant for acute lymphoblastic leukemia, so the T cells may come from the graft donor. The CDR3 sequence: CASSVGTNDHEAFF. CDR3 bases: TGTGCCAGCAGCGTGGGGACGAACGACCATGAAGCTTTCTTT.